This entry features one T cell receptor beta chain sequence. Recent acute infections and vaccinations were absent in the healthy HIV-negative adult donors. The CDR3 sequence is 14 residues long. Germline V gives CDR1 SEHNR, CDR2 FQNEAQ (reference sequence). Between the trimmed V and J ends, which lost 2 bases and 5 bases, there was a span of 13 bases. These data are taken from a study of shared clonotypes between healthy human individuals. Original data processing: Owing to the provision of junction-only sequences devoid of quality scores by immunoSEQ, filtering differed. Measured with immunoSEQ multiplex PCR; TCRdb has only the in-frame clones, and not every one. V, J and clone size reflect that table, while D and trimming were determined from the DNA. The sample contains about 320,000 clones, about nine tenths of which appear only once.

This chain joins TRBV7-9 and TRBJ2-7; D unclear. The sequence was obtained from a man aged 18 to 29 in good health. Sequenced material: memory CD8+ T cells sorted from blood. Sample subset: CD45RO+ cells pooled with CCR7-negative TemRA cells. The CDR3 DNA follows: TGTGCCAGCAGCTTATCGGAATCCGGTAACGAGCAGTACTTC. This gives the protein CASSLSESGNEQYF.